This TCR beta chain was found in a study of blood T cell repertoires in COVID-19. Study information: Acute and convalescent COVID-19 specimens originated in the United States, Italy and Spain. T cells, B-cell-depleted T cells, or PBMCs provided the cDNA or gDNA that served as material.

The CDR3 runs 16 residues. Trimming left V 4 bases short and J 0 bases short, with 13 bases between. CDR1 and CDR2 (germline): KGHDR, SFDVKD. Data came from immunoSEQ multiplex PCR; TCRdb stores just in-frame clones and leaves some out. The profile shows 200,000 to 250,000 clones, around 90% of them singletons. Enrollment of patients from Seattle took place during active infection, with longitudinal follow-up. J is TRBJ2-3 and V is TRBV24-1; D may be TRBD2 (6 bases). The material sequenced was peripheral blood. The sequence derives from a man aged 30-40 years with COVID-19, enrolled during active disease. DNA of the CDR3: TGTGCCACCAGTGACCCGGCACGGGAGAGCACAGATACGCAGTATTTT. Translated: CATSDPARESTDTQYF.